One TCR beta chain is described in this entry. One end of the junction varies from germline; a read error may be responsible. This entry is derived from a study of blood T cell repertoires in COVID-19. Study summary: Researchers got acute and convalescent COVID-19 samples from the United States, Italy and Spain. PBMCs, B-cell-depleted T cells, or T cells were the source of the cDNA or gDNA that made up the material.

Authors' methods: Nucleated cell counts were estimated from reference gene primer amplification. Using immunoSEQ multiplex PCR, the repertoire was profiled, and TCRdb retains in-frame clones only, with some absent. Clone size and the V and J calls come from that table; the DNA yielded D and trimming. This table has fewer than 130,000 clones, around 85% appearing once. Germline-derived CDR1 and CDR2 are SGHTS and YDEGEE. The CDR3 sequence is 19 residues long. This sequence originates from a man aged 65 to 79 with active or convalescent COVID-19. This sequence joins TRBV5-8 and TRBJ1-6; the match to TRBD1 covers 9 bases. The sample consisted of peripheral blood. This chain's CDR3 is CASSWGQGGLPKYISPLHF. In DNA, the CDR3 is TGTGCCAGCAGCTGGGGACAGGGAGGGCTCCCCAAATATATTTCACCCCTCCACTTT.